This T cell receptor beta chain was recovered during a study of Graves' ophthalmopathy and Graves' hyperthyroidism. The authors amplified TCR beta CDR3 regions from RNA transcripts. HTBI primers were employed in first-round RT-PCR, then a second-round multiplex PCR followed. Via MiXCR, TCRdb re-called the multiplex PCR reads, giving one row per CDR3 protein. The repertoire includes about 550,000 distinct CDR3 sequences, under 40% of them detected once, and around 4% sits in the top ten. This clonotype was picked up many times. The CDR3 has 14 residues. The germline V and J ends were trimmed by 7 bases and 1 base, with 13 bases remaining between them. CDR1 is SNHLY and CDR2 is FYNNEI in the germline V gene.

Specimen: peripheral blood or thyroid tissue (not recorded which). The TCR originated in an adult man with Graves' hyperthyroidism. The chain is built from TRBV2 and TRBJ1-1; no firm D call. CDR3 residues: CASIGRTENTEAFF. The CDR3 DNA is TGTGCCAGCATTGGACGGACTGAGAACACTGAAGCTTTCTTT.